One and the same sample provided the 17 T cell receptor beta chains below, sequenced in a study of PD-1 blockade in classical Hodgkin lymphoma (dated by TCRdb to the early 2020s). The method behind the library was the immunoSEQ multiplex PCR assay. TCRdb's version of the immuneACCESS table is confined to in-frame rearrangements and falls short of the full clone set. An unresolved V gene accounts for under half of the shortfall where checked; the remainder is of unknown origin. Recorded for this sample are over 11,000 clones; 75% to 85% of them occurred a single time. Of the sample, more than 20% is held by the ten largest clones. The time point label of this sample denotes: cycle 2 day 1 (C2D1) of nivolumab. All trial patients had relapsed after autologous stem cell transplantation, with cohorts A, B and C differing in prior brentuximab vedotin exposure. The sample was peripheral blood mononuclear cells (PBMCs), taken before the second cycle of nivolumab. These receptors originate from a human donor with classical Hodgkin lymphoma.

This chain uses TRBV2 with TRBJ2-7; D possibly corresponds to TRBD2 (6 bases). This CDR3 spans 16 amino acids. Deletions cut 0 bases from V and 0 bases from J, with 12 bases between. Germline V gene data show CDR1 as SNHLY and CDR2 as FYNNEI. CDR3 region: CASSEAGLSSSYEQYF. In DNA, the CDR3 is TGTGCCAGCAGTGAAGCGGGACTTTCTAGCTCCTACGAGCAGTACTTC.

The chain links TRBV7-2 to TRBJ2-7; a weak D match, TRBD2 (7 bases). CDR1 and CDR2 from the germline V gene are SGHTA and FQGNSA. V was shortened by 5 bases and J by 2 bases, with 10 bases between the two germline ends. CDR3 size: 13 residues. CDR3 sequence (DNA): TGTGCCAGCAGCCCGGGGGGCCCCTACGAGCAGTACTTC. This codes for CASSPGGPYEQYF.

The chain's CDR3 is CASSVGGDRGSYEQYF. The CDR3 DNA sequence: TGTGCCAGCAGCGTAGGGGGGGACAGGGGAAGCTACGAGCAGTACTTC. The chain is built from TRBV9 and TRBJ2-7; 10 bases agree with TRBD1. CDR3 size: 16 residues. V shed 0 bases, J shed 3 bases, and the junction held 6 bases outside the gene matches. Per germline, CDR1 SGDLS and CDR2 YYNGEE.

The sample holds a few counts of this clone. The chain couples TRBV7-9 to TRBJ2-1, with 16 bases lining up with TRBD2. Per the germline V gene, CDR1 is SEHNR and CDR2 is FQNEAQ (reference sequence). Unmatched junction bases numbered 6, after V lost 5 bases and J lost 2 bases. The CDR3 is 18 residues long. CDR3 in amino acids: CASSQGLAGGRAYNEQFF. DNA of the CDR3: TGTGCCAGCAGCCAGGGACTAGCGGGGGGGCGCGCCTACAATGAGCAGTTCTTC. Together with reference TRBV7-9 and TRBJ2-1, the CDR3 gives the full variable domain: DTGVSQNPRHKITKRGQNVTFRCDPISEHNRLYWYRQTLGQGPEFLTYFQNEAQLEKSRLLSDRFSAERPKGSFSTLEIQRTEQGDSAMYLCASSQGLAGGRAYNEQFFGPGTRLTVL.

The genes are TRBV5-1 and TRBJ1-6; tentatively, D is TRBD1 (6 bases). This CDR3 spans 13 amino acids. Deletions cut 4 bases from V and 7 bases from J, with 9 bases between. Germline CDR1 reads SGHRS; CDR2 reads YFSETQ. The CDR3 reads CASSMDSNSPLHF. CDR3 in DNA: TGCGCCAGCAGCATGGACAGCAATTCACCCCTCCACTTT.

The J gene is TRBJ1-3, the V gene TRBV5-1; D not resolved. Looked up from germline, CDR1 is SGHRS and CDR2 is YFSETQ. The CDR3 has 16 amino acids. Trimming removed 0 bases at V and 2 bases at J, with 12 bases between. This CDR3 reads CASSLDPTVTGNTIYF. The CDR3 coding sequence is TGCGCCAGCAGCTTGGACCCGACGGTGACTGGAAACACCATATATTTT.

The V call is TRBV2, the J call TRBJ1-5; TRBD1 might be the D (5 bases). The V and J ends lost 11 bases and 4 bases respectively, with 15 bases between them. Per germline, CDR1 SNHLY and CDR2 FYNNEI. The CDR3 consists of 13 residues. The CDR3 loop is CAGWDGKNQPQHF. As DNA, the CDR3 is TGTGCCGGCTGGGACGGCAAGAATCAGCCCCAGCATTTT. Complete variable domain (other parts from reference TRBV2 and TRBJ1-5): EPEVTQTPSHQVTQMGQEVILRCVPISNHLYFYWYRQILGQKVEFLVSFYNNEISEKSEIFDDQFSVERPDGSNFTLKIRSTKLEDSAMYFCAGWDGKNQPQHFGDGTRLSIL.

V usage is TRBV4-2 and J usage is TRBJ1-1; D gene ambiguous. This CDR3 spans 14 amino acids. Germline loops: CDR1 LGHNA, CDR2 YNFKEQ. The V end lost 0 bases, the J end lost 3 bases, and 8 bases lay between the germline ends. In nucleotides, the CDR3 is TGTGCCAGCAGCCAAGATGCGGCAGACACTGAAGCTTTCTTT. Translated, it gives CASSQDAADTEAFF.

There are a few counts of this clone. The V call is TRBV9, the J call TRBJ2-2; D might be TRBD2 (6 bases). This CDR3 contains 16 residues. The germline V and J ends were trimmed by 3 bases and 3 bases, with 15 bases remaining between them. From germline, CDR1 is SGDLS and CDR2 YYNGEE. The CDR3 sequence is CASSARGLPDTGELFF. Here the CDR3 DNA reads TGTGCCAGCAGCGCTCGGGGACTCCCGGACACCGGGGAGCTGTTTTTT.

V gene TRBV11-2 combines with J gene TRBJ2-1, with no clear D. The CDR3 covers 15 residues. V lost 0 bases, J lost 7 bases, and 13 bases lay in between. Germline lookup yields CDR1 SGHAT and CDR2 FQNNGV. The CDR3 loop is CASSLDRTPWNEQFF. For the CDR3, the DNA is TGTGCCAGCAGCTTAGATAGAACTCCATGGAATGAGCAGTTCTTC.

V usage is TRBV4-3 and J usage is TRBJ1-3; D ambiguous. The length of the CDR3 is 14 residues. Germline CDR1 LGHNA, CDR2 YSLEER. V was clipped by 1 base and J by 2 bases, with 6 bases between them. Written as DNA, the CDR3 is TGCGCCAGCAGCCAAGCAACTACTGGAAACACCATATATTTT. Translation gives CASSQATTGNTIYF.

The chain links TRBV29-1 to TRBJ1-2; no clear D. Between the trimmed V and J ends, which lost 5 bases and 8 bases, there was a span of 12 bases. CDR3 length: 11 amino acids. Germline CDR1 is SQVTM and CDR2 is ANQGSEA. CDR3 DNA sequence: TGCAGCGTTCACTGGACGGACGGCTACACCTTC. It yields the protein CSVHWTDGYTF.

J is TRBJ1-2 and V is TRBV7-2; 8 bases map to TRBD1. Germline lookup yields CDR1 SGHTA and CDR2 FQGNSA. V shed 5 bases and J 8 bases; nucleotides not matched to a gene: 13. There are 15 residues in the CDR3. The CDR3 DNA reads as TGTGCCAGCAGCGAACAGGGGGACCTCGGCGGGGGCTACACCTTC. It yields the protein CASSEQGDLGGGYTF.

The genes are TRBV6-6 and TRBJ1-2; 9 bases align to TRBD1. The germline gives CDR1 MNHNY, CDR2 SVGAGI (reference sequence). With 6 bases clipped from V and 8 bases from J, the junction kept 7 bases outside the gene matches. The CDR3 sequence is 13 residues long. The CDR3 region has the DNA TGTGCCAGCAGCGAACAGGGGGCGCGGGGCTACACCTTC. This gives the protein CASSEQGARGYTF.

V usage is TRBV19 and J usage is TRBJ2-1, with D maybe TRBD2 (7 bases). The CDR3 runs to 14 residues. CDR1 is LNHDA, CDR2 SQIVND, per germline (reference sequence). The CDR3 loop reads CATCRGAPYNEQFF. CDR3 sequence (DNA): TGTGCTACATGTCGGGGGGCTCCCTACAATGAGCAGTTCTTC.

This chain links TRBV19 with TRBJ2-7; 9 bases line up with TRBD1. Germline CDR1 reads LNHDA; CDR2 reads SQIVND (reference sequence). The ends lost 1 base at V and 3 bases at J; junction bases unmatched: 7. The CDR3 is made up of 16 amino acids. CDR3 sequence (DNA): TGTGCCAGTAGTATAGTTGGGACAGGGATCCGCTACGAGCAGTACTTC. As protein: CASSIVGTGIRYEQYF.

The CDR3 protein is CASSLVPGSYEQYF. CDR3 DNA sequence: TGTGCCAGCAGCTTAGTTCCGGGCTCCTACGAGCAGTACTTC. This chain connects TRBV11-2 to TRBJ2-7, with unresolved D. This CDR3 region has 14 residues. Germline V CDR1 and CDR2: SGHAT, FQNNGV. V was pared by 1 base and J by 0 bases, with 7 bases between.